Listed here is a single TCR beta chain. The junction departs from the called germline gene at one end, perhaps through a read error. The data stem from a study of patients and donors after allogeneic stem cell transplantation. TCRdb processed the RT-PCR reads anew with MiXCR; each CDR3 protein has one entry. Among some 160,000 distinct CDR3 sequences listed, approximately 24% were seen once. The CDR3 is 14 amino acids. Germline values: CDR1 MNHEY, CDR2 SVGAGI. The gene calls are TRBV6-5 and TRBJ2-2; 7 positions agree with TRBD1. The TCR was taken from a human donor who was either an allogeneic HSCT recipient or a stem cell or donor lymphocyte infusion donor (not recorded which). It is not recorded whose cells these are; they may come from a transplant donor. What was sequenced was blood, either unsorted or a sorted T cell fraction (not recorded which). CDR3 nucleotides: TGTGCCAGCGAAGACGGGACAGCGACCGGGGAGCTGTGTTTT. The encoded protein is CASEDGTATGELCF.